This T cell receptor beta chain comes out of a study of blood T cell repertoires in COVID-19. Study overall: Italy, Spain and the United States were the sources of the convalescent and acute COVID-19 samples. The analysed material was cDNA or gDNA that came from T cells, B-cell-depleted T cells, or PBMCs.

Germline CDR1 is SGHNT and CDR2 is YYREEE (reference sequence). V was pared by 4 bases and J by 5 bases, with 15 bases between. CDR3 length equals 14 residues. Per the original data handling: Nucleated cell counts were estimated from reference gene primer amplification. Sequencing was performed with immunoSEQ multiplex PCR; in TCRdb, only in-frame clones are kept and a portion is missing. The V and J calls and clone size are taken from that table; D and trimming were inferred from the DNA. This sample has 270,000 or so clones, with about four fifths found just once. Sequencing was carried out using peripheral blood. The TCR comes from a woman between 45 and 60 years old who had recovered from COVID-19. J is TRBJ1-1 and V is TRBV5-4; tentatively, D is TRBD1 (6 bases). CDR3 protein: CASSHLQGWTEAFF. The CDR3 DNA follows: TGTGCCAGCAGCCACTTACAGGGATGGACTGAAGCTTTCTTT.